This T cell receptor beta chain was sequenced for a study of control samples from healthy donors and cancer patients. Using immunoSEQ multiplex PCR, the repertoire was profiled, and TCRdb retains in-frame clones only, with some absent. The sample has about 76,000 clones; approximately 88% are singletons. CDR1 and CDR2 (germline): SGHTA, FQGNSA. The CDR3 is 13 amino acids. Trimming left V 3 bases short and J 1 base short, with 6 bases between. The clonotype originates from a woman aged 45-65 years with colorectal cancer. V is TRBV7-2 and J is TRBJ1-1; D is undetermined. Material for sequencing was PBMCs. The CDR3 sequence: CASSFSSNTEAFF. CDR3 in DNA: TGTGCCAGCAGCTTTAGCTCGAACACTGAAGCTTTCTTT.